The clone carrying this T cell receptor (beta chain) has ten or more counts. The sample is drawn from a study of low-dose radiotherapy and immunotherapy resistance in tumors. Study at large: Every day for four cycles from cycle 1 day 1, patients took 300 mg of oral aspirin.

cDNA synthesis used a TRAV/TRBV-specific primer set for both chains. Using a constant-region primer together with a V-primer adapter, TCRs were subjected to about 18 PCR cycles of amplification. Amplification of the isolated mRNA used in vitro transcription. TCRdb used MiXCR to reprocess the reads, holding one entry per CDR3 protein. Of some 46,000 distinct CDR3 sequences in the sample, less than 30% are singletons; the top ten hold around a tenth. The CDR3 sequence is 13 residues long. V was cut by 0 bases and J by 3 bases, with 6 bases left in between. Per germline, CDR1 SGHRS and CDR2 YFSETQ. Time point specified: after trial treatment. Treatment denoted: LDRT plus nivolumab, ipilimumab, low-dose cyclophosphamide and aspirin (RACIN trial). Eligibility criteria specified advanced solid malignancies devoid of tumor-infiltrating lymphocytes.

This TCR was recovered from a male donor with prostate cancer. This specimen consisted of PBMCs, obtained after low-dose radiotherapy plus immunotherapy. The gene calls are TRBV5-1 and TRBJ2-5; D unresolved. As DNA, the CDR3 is TGCGCCAGCAGCTTGGGGGTTGAAGAGACCCAGTACTTC. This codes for CASSLGVEETQYF. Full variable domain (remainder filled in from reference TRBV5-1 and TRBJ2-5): KAGVTQTPRYLIKTRGQQVTLSCSPISGHRSVSWYQQTPGQGLQFLFEYFSETQRNKGNFPGRFSGRQFSNSRSEMNVSTLELGDSALYLCASSLGVEETQYFGPGTRLLVL.